The 12 T cell receptor beta chains below come from one sample, sequenced in a study of blood T cell repertoires in COVID-19. Libraries were prepared by immunoSEQ multiplex PCR; TCRdb keeps only in-frame clonotypes and omits some of them. The table has roughly 130,000 clones, around 87% seen once; the top ten hold approximately 3.3%. The material sequenced was peripheral blood. The receptors stem from a woman aged 55 to 70 with acute or convalescent COVID-19.

The table lists this clone with a few counts. The chain is built from TRBV9 and TRBJ1-1, with D maybe TRBD1 (5 bases). The germline CDR1 and CDR2 sequences are SGDLS and YYNGEE. V was trimmed by 0 bases and J by 1 base, leaving 7 bases between them. This CDR3 comprises 14 residues. The CDR3 sequence is CASSVGGWNTEAFF. DNA of the CDR3: TGTGCCAGCAGCGTAGGGGGCTGGAACACTGAAGCTTTCTTT. The full variable domain, its missing parts supplied by reference TRBV9 and TRBJ1-1, is DSGVTQTPKHLITATGQRVTLRCSPRSGDLSVYWYQQSLDQGLQFLIQYYNGEERAKGNILERFSAQQFPDLHSELNLSSLELGDSALYFCASSVGGWNTEAFFGQGTRLTVV.

This clone was picked up one time. Written as DNA, the CDR3 is TGTGCCAGCAGCTCGCTAAAAATTTGGGGCTACACCTTC. Residues: CASSSLKIWGYTF. The V gene is TRBV12-3 or TRBV12-4, the J gene TRBJ1-2; D remains ambiguous. The CDR3 consists of 13 residues. The V end was cut by 6 bases, the J end by 8 bases, with 16 bases between.

The chain combines TRBV7-2 with TRBJ2-1; 14 bases map to TRBD2. Trimming cost V 2 bases and J 7 bases; bases outside gene matches: 7. Germline CDR1 and CDR2: SGHTA and FQGNSA. CDR3 length equals 17 residues. The CDR3 bases are TGTGCCAGCAGCTTATCCCTCGGGACTAGCGGGAGAAATGAGCAGTTCTTC. The encoded protein is CASSLSLGTSGRNEQFF.

The chain couples TRBV18 to TRBJ1-1; D is undetermined. The germline CDR1 and CDR2 sequences are KGHSH and LQKENI. V was shortened by 2 bases and J by 2 bases, with 6 bases between the two germline ends. The length of the CDR3 is 13 residues. DNA of the CDR3: TGTGCCAGCTCACCAGGGCCAAACACTGAAGCTTTCTTT. Its translation is CASSPGPNTEAFF.

This chain joins TRBV12-3 or TRBV12-4 and TRBJ1-2; the D gene is possibly TRBD1 (6 bases). Trimming left V 3 bases short and J 3 bases short, with 8 bases between. The CDR3 loop spans 13 amino acids. Here the CDR3 DNA reads TGTGCCAGCAGTTTCGGACAGCACTATGGCTACACCTTC. Translated: CASSFGQHYGYTF.

The chain combines TRBV15 with TRBJ2-3; 7 nucleotides agree with TRBD2. The CDR3 loop spans 18 amino acids. Germline trimming cut 0 bases from V and 2 bases from J; bases unmatched to any gene: 11. Germline-derived CDR1 and CDR2 are LNHNV and YYDKDF (reference sequence). The DNA for the CDR3 is TGTGCCACCAGCAGAGATTCCCAGCGGGGTGATGCCACAGATACGCAGTATTTT. Translated: CATSRDSQRGDATDTQYF.

The chain joins TRBV29-1 to TRBJ2-5; no definite D call. Deletions cut 4 bases from V and 5 bases from J, with 8 bases between. Germline CDR1 reads SQVTM; CDR2 reads ANQGSEA. The CDR3 runs to 11 residues. The CDR3 spells CSVASGETQYF. The CDR3 bases are TGCAGCGTTGCGTCCGGGGAGACCCAGTACTTC.

This chain's CDR3 is CASSQAGYVEQYF. The CDR3 DNA sequence: TGTGCCAGCAGCCAAGCCGGTTATGTAGAGCAGTACTTC. The rearrangement uses TRBV4-2 and TRBJ2-7; D ambiguous. V lost 1 base and J 7 bases, leaving 11 bases between the germline ends. CDR1 is LGHNA and CDR2 is YNFKEQ in the germline V gene. CDR3 length: 13 amino acids.

This chain uses TRBV28 with TRBJ1-5; 9 bases fit TRBD1. The germline CDR1 and CDR2 sequences are MDHEN and SYDVKM. The V and J ends lost 6 bases and 5 bases, in that order; junction bases with no gene match: 8. CDR3 size: 15 residues. DNA of the CDR3: TGTGCCAGCAGCGGGACAGGGAGAGGGGATCAGCCCCAGCATTTT. Translating gives CASSGTGRGDQPQHF.

This rearrangement joins TRBV28 to TRBJ1-2; D remains ambiguous. The CDR3 length is 13 residues. The germline gives CDR1 MDHEN, CDR2 SYDVKM. Trimming took 2 bases from V and 4 from J, leaving 8 bases between them. The CDR3 loop is CASSLGLSYGYTF. The CDR3 DNA sequence: TGTGCCAGCAGTTTAGGTCTAAGCTATGGCTACACCTTC.

The J gene is TRBJ2-5, the V gene TRBV6-2 or TRBV6-3, with D possibly matching TRBD1 (6 bases). CDR3 length: 13 residues. Between the trimmed V and J ends, which lost 5 bases and 2 bases, there was a span of 9 bases. Germline CDR1 MNHEY, CDR2 SVGEGT. The CDR3 loop reads CASSTGQQETQYF. For the CDR3, the DNA is TGTGCCAGCAGTACAGGACAGCAAGAGACCCAGTACTTC.

The V gene is TRBV28, the J gene TRBJ1-5; 8 bases are shared with TRBD1. The CDR3 has 14 amino acids. V dropped 6 bases and J dropped 4; count of bases not matched to a gene: 5. Germline CDR1 reads MDHEN; CDR2 reads SYDVKM. This CDR3 is CASRLTGGNQPQHF. The CDR3 nucleotides read TGTGCCAGCAGGTTAACAGGGGGGAATCAGCCCCAGCATTTT.